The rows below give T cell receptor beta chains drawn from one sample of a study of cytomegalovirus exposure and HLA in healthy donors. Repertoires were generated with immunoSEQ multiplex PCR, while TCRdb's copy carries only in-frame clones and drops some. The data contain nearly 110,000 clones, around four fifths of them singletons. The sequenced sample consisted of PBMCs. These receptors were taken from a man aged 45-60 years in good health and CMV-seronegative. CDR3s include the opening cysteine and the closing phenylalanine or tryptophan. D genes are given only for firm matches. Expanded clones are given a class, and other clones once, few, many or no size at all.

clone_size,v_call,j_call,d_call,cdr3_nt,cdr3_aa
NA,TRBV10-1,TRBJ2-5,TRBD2,TGCGCCAGCAGTGGAGCGGCTAGCGGGCTCCAAGAGACCCAGTACTTC,CASSGAASGLQETQYF
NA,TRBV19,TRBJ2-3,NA,TGTGCCAGTAGTATCCTAGGTTCAGATACGCAGTATTTT,CASSILGSDTQYF
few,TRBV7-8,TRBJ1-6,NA,TGTGCCAGCAGCTACTCGGGGGAAAATTCACCCCTCCACTTT,CASSYSGENSPLHF
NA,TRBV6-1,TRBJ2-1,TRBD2,TGTGCCAGCGGATTTTTCGGGGGGTACCACAATGAGCAGTTCTTC,CASGFFGGYHNEQFF
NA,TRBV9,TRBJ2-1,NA,TGTGCCAGCAGCGTAATCCCCGACAATGAGCAGTTCTTC,CASSVIPDNEQFF
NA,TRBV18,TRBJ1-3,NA,TGTGCCAGCTCAGATTCTACAGGGCTCTCTGGAAACACCATATATTTT,CASSDSTGLSGNTIYF
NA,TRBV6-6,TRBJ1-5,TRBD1,TGTGCCAGCAGTTACCCCCACAGGGGTGATCAGCCCCAGCATTTT,CASSYPHRGDQPQHF
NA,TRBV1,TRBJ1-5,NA,TGCACCAGCAGCCAAGATCACCTTGGGTTTGGGCAGGAGGGCTACCAGCCCCAGCATTTT,CTSSQDHLGFGQEGYQPQHF
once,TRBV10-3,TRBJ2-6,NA,TGTGCCATCAGTGAGTCAAGGGGTGGTGGGGCCAACGTCCTGACTTTC,CAISESRGGGANVLTF
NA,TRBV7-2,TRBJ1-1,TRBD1,TGTGCCAGCAGCGCCGACAGGGTAACTGAAGCTTTCTTT,CASSADRVTEAFF
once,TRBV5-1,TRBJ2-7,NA,TGCGCCAGCAGTTTCACTCCTAACTCCTACGAGCAGTACTTC,CASSFTPNSYEQYF
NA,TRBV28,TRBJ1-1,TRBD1,TGTGCCAGCAGTCTAAAAGAGGGACAGGGATGGACTGAAGCTTTCTTT,CASSLKEGQGWTEAFF
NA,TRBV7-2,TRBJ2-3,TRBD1,TGTGCCAGCAGCGTAGACAGGGTGGCAGATACGCAGTATTTT,CASSVDRVADTQYF
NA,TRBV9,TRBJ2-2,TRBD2,TGTGCCAGCAGCGTAGGAGCGGGGGCGGGCACCGGGGAGCTGTTTTTT,CASSVGAGAGTGELFF
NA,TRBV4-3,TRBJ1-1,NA,TGCGCCAGCAGCCAATTCGTCTGGAACACTGAAGCTTTCTTT,CASSQFVWNTEAFF
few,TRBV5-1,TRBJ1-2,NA,TGCGCCAGCAGCTTGCAAAGCCTGTATGGCTACACCTTC,CASSLQSLYGYTF
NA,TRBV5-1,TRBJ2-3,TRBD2,TGCGCCAGCAGCTTGGAGGCGGGGGGGGTAGATACGCAGTATTTT,CASSLEAGGVDTQYF
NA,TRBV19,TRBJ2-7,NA,TGTGCCAGTAGTTCCCTATACGAGCAGTACTTC,CASSSLYEQYF
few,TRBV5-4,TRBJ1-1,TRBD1,TGTGCCAGCAGCCCCTGGACAGGCGGCGACACTGAAGCTTTCTTT,CASSPWTGGDTEAFF
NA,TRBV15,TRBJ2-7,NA,TGTGCCACCAGCCGTGCTGAGACACCCCCTTTCTACGAGCAGTACTTC,CATSRAETPPFYEQYF
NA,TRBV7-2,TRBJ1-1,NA,TGTGCCAGCAGCTTAGACTTCGACAGGAGAACCGCTGAAGCTTTCTTT,CASSLDFDRRTAEAFF
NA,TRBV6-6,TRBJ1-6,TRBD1,TGTGCCAGCAGCCTCAGGGGGTCGGACCTCCACTTT,CASSLRGSDLHF
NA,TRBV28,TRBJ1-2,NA,TGTGCCACCCGAGATGAGGGCTACACCTTC,CATRDEGYTF
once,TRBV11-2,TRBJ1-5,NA,TGTGCCAGCAGCTTAGGTATGGGGCGTAGCAATCAGCCCCAGCATTTT,CASSLGMGRSNQPQHF
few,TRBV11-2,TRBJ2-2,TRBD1,TGTGCCAGCAGCCCCAGGGACAGGGTGGCCGGGGAGCTGTTTTTT,CASSPRDRVAGELFF
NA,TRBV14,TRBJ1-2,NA,TGTGCCAGCAGCCAAGACAGGGTTAACTATGGCTACACCTTC,CASSQDRVNYGYTF